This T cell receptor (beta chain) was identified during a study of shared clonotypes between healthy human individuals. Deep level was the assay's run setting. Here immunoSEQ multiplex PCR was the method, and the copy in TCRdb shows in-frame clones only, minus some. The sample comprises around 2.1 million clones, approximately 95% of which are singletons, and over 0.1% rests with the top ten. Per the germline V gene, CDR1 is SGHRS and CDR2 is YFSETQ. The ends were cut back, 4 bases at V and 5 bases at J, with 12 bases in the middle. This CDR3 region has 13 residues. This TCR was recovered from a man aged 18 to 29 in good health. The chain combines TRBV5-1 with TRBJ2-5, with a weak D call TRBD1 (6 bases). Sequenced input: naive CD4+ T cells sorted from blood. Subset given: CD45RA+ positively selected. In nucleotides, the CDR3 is TGCGCCAGCAGCCAGGGGAGTGAGGAGACCCAGTACTTC. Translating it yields CASSQGSEETQYF.